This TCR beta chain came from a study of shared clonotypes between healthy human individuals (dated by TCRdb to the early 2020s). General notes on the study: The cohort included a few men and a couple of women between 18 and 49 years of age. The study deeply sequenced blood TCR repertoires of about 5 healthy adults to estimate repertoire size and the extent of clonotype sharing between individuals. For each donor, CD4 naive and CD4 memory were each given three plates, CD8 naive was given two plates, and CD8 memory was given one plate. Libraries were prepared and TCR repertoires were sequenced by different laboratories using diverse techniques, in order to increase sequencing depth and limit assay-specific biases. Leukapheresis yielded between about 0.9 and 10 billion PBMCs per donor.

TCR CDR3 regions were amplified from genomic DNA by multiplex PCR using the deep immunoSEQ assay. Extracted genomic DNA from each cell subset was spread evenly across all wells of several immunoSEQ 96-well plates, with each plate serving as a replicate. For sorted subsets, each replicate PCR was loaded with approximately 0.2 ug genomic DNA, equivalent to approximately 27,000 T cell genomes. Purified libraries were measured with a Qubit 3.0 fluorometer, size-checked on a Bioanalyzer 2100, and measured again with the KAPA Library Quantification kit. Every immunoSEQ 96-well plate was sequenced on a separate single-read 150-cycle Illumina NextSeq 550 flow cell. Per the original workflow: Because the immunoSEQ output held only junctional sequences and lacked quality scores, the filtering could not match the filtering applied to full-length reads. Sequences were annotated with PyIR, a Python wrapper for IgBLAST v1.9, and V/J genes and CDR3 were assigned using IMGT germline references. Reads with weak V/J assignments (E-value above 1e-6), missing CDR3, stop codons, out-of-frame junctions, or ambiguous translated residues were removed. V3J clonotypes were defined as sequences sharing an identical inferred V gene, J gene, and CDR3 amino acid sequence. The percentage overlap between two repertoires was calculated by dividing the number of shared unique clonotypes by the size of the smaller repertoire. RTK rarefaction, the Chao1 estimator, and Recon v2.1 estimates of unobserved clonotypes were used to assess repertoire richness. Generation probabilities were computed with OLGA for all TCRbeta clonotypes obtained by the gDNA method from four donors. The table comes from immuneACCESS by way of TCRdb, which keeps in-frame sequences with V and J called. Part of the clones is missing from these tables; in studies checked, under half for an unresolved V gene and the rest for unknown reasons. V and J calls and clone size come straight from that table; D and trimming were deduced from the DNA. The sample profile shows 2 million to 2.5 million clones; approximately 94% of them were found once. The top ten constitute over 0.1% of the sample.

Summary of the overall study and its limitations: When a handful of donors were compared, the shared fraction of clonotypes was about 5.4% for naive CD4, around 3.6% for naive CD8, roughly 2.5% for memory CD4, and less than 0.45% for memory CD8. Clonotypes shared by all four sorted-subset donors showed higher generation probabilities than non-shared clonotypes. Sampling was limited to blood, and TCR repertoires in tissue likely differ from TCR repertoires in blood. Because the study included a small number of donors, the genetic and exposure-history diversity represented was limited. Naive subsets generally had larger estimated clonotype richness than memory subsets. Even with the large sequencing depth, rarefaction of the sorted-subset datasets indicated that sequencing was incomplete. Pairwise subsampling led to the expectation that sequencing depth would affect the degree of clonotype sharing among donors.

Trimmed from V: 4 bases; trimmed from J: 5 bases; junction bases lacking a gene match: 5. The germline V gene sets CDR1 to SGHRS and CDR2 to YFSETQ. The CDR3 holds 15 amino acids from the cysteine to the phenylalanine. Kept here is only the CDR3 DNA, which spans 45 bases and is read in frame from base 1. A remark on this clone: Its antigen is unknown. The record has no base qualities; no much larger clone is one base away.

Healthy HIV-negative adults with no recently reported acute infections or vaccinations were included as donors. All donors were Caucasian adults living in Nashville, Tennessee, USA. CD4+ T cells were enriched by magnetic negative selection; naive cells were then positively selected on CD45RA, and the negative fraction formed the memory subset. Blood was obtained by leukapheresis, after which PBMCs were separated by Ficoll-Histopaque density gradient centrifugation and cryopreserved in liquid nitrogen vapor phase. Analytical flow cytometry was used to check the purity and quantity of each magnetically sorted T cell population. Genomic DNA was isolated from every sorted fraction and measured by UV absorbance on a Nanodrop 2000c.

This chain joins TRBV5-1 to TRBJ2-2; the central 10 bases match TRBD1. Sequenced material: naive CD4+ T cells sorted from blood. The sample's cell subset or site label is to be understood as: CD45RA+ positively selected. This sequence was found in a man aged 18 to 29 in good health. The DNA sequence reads TGCGCCAGCAGCCCGGACAGGGGGAGTACCGGGGAGCTGTTTTTT. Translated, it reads CASSPDRGSTGELFF.